The next 22 T cell receptor beta chains were all read from a single sample in a study of cytomegalovirus exposure and HLA in healthy donors. Both 60 Vbeta primers and 13 Jbeta primers went into the PCR. Using immunoSEQ multiplex PCR, the repertoire was profiled, and TCRdb retains in-frame clones only, with some absent. Of around 150,000 clones in the sample, roughly 88% were seen once. The sample comprised PBMCs. The origin of the receptors is a man aged 45-60 years in good health and CMV-seropositive.

The chain has TRBV4-2 and TRBJ1-2; D is ambiguous. The germline V gene encodes CDR1 LGHNA and CDR2 YNFKEQ. This CDR3 has 16 residues. V shed 2 bases and J shed 8 bases, with 21 bases lying between them. The DNA for the CDR3 is TGTGCCAGCAGCCAACCCGGCGTCGAGGCGGTTGGAGGCTACACCTTC. Its translation is CASSQPGVEAVGGYTF.

This rearrangement joins TRBV5-4 to TRBJ2-1; 8 nucleotides agree with TRBD2. V gave up 2 bases and J gave up 3 bases; unmatched junction bases: 7. The V gene's germline CDR1 is SGHNT and CDR2 YYREEE (reference sequence). The CDR3 has 16 residues. CDR3 DNA sequence: TGTGCCAGCAGCTTAAAGACACTAGCGGTCTACAATGAGCAGTTCTTC. Its protein product is CASSLKTLAVYNEQFF.

The chain has TRBV7-6 and TRBJ1-1, with D tentatively TRBD1 (6 bases). V gave up 5 bases and J gave up 2 bases, with 9 bases separating them. Germline CDR1 SGHVS, CDR2 FNYEAQ. The CDR3 loop spans 13 amino acids. The CDR3 DNA sequence: TGTGCCAGCAGCATGACAGGAAACACTGAAGCTTTCTTT. Residues: CASSMTGNTEAFF.

The genes are TRBV14 and TRBJ2-1, with 9 nucleotides matching TRBD2. Germline CDR1 and CDR2: SGHDN and FVKESK. The CDR3 contains 14 residues. V dropped 4 bases and J dropped 4; count of bases not matched to a gene: 2. The CDR3 loop reads CASSRAGGYNEQFF. The CDR3 coding sequence is TGTGCCAGCAGCCGAGCGGGGGGATACAATGAGCAGTTCTTC.

The CDR3 DNA follows: TGCGCCAGCAGCTTGGTAGGGGGACAGGTCTCCTACGAGCAGTACTTC. Translation: CASSLVGGQVSYEQYF. The chain uses TRBV5-1 and TRBJ2-7, with 8 bases matching TRBD1. V shed 0 bases and J 0 bases; nucleotides not matched to a gene: 5. Per the germline V gene, CDR1 is SGHRS and CDR2 is YFSETQ. The CDR3 runs 16 residues.

V is TRBV19 and J is TRBJ2-1, with 10 bases identical to TRBD2. V lost 6 bases, J lost 8 bases, and 13 bases stayed unmatched. This CDR3 contains 16 residues. The germline V gene encodes CDR1 LNHDA and CDR2 SQIVND (reference sequence). The CDR3 DNA reads as TGTGCCAGTAGCCTTTCCGGGACTAGCGAAACTCATGAGCAGTTCTTC. It encodes CASSLSGTSETHEQFF.

The chain combines TRBV7-8 with TRBJ1-2; D is possibly TRBD1 (5 bases). The CDR3 is 16 amino acids. V lost 5 bases, J lost 2 bases, and 18 bases lay in between. Germline loops: CDR1 SGHVS, CDR2 FQNEAQ. Here the CDR3 DNA reads TGTGCCAGCAGCCCATTGCCCAGGGCGGTGAACTATGGCTACACCTTC. Protein product: CASSPLPRAVNYGYTF.

This clone appeared once. J is TRBJ2-3 and V is TRBV6-1; 10 bases align to TRBD2. CDR1 and CDR2 (germline): MNHNS, SASEGT. The trim removed 1 base at V and 2 bases at J, leaving 9 bases unmatched. The length of the CDR3 is 18 residues. The DNA of the CDR3 is TGTGCCAGCAGTGAAGTTTTCCGACTAGCGGGTGTCACAGATACGCAGTATTTT. Encoded protein: CASSEVFRLAGVTDTQYF.

The chain employs TRBV5-4 and TRBJ2-1; TRBD2 aligns across 7 bases. This CDR3 region has 14 residues. J lost 8 bases, V lost 3 bases, and 8 bases had no gene match. Germline V gene data show CDR1 as SGHNT and CDR2 as YYREEE (reference sequence). Here the CDR3 DNA reads TGTGCCAGCAGCTCCGGCGTAGCGGGCCATGAGCAGTTCTTC. Translating it yields CASSSGVAGHEQFF.

Turning to this clone: One junction end disagrees with the germline gene, perhaps due to a read error. The rearrangement uses TRBV7-2 and TRBJ2-2, with 12 bases aligning to TRBD2. The CDR3 has 16 residues. Germline V gene sequence: CDR1 SGHTA, CDR2 FQGNSA. CDR3 loop: CASSLAGGPGTGELFF. CDR3 sequence (DNA): TGTGCCAGCAGCCTAGCGGGAGGGCCGGGGACCGGGGAGCTGTTTTTT.

The rearrangement joins TRBV11-2 to TRBJ2-5; 11 bases match TRBD2. Trimming took 4 bases from V and 5 from J; bases not matched to a gene: 9. The CDR3 loop spans 16 amino acids. Germline assignment: CDR1 SGHAT and CDR2 FQNNGV. The CDR3, as DNA: TGTGCCAGCAGCTACCTTAGCGGGAGGGCCCGGGAGACCCAGTACTTC. Amino acids: CASSYLSGRARETQYF.

V is TRBV10-3 and J is TRBJ1-6; 8 bases fit TRBD1. V gave up 1 base and J gave up 5 bases; unmatched junction bases: 4. This CDR3 has 16 residues. Germline lookup yields CDR1 ENHRY and CDR2 SYGVKD. The CDR3 sequence is CAISELGDRNNSPLHF. CDR3 nucleotide sequence: TGTGCCATCAGTGAGTTGGGGGACAGGAATAATTCACCCCTCCACTTT.

The chain carries TRBV6-5 and TRBJ2-6; D unresolved. Per germline, CDR1 MNHEY and CDR2 SVGAGI. The CDR3 runs 12 residues. Trimming removed 9 bases from V and 9 bases from J, with 12 bases in between. The CDR3 region is CASQSRHNVLTF. Written as DNA, the CDR3 is TGTGCCAGTCAAAGCCGTCACAACGTCCTGACTTTC.

This chain joins TRBV2 and TRBJ1-2; TRBD1 might be the D (6 bases). The V gene's germline CDR1 is SNHLY and CDR2 FYNNEI. The CDR3 consists of 13 residues. Trimming took off 4 bases at V and 4 bases at J, with 10 bases between the two ends. The CDR3 loop reads CASSGGQSYGYTF. The CDR3 DNA follows: TGTGCCAGCAGTGGCGGACAGTCCTATGGCTACACCTTC.

The rearrangement joins TRBV9 to TRBJ1-3, with a weak D call TRBD1 (6 bases). The V gene's germline CDR1 is SGDLS and CDR2 YYNGEE. Trimming pared 4 bases from V and 4 bases from J, leaving 12 bases between. The CDR3 is 14 residues long. Written as DNA, the CDR3 is TGTGCCAGCAGCCCACAGGGTGACGGAAACACCATATATTTT. Its protein is CASSPQGDGNTIYF.

The chain has TRBV11-2 and TRBJ1-6; weak D call: TRBD1 (5 bases). Per germline, CDR1 SGHAT and CDR2 FQNNGV. The CDR3 spans 15 residues. The V end was cut by 2 bases, the J end by 9 bases, with 14 bases between. CDR3 in DNA: TGTGCCAGCAGCTTATTGGGCAGGGTGGGTTCACCCCTCCACTTT. Translated, it gives CASSLLGRVGSPLHF. Variable domain in full (rest from reference TRBV11-2 and TRBJ1-6): EAGVAQSPRYKIIEKRQSVAFWCNPISGHATLYWYQQILGQGPKLLIQFQNNGVVDDSQLPKDRFSAERLKGVDSTLKIQPAKLEDSAVYLCASSLLGRVGSPLHFGNGTRLTVT.

The chain links TRBV6-5 to TRBJ2-1, with D hard to call. The CDR3 extends over 15 amino acids. Trimming shortened V by 0 bases and J by 2 bases, and 8 bases separated the two germline ends. CDR1 is MNHEY, CDR2 SVGAGI, per germline. CDR3 amino acids: CASSYSNLAYNEQFF. CDR3 coding DNA: TGTGCCAGCAGTTACTCGAACTTAGCCTACAATGAGCAGTTCTTC.

The CDR3 region is CASSLVTREDGYTF. The CDR3 coding sequence is TGTGCCAGCAGCTTAGTCACCAGGGAGGATGGCTACACCTTC. The chain joins TRBV7-8 to TRBJ1-2, with a weak D call TRBD1 (5 bases). The CDR3 is 14 residues long. Trimming left V 1 base short and J 6 bases short, with 12 bases between. Germline V gene sequence: CDR1 SGHVS, CDR2 FQNEAQ.

The V gene is TRBV5-6, the J gene TRBJ1-1, with a weak D call TRBD1 (6 bases). The CDR3 covers 15 residues. The V end lost 3 bases, the J end lost 8 bases, and 20 bases lay between the germline ends. Germline CDR1 is SGHDT and CDR2 is YYEEEE. CDR3: CASSSPLMGGPEAFF. Written as DNA, the CDR3 is TGTGCCAGCAGCTCGCCCTTGATGGGGGGGCCCGAAGCTTTCTTT.

The chain is built from TRBV7-6 and TRBJ1-2, with 10 bases matching TRBD1. V lost 1 base, J lost 6 bases, and 5 bases stayed unmatched. CDR1 is SGHVS and CDR2 is FNYEAQ in the germline V gene. The CDR3 loop spans 15 amino acids. Here the CDR3 DNA reads TGTGCCAGCAGCTTAGGGGCTGGGACAGGGGATGGCTACACCTTC. It translates to CASSLGAGTGDGYTF. The full variable domain, completed using reference TRBV7-6 and TRBJ1-2, is GAGVSQSPRYKVTKRGQDVALRCDPISGHVSLYWYRQALGQGPEFLTYFNYEAQQDKSGLPNDRFSAERPEGSISTLTIQRTEQRDSAMYRCASSLGAGTGDGYTFGSGTRLTVV.

The V and J genes are TRBV6-5 and TRBJ1-2; TRBD1 might be the D (5 bases). Germline V CDR1 and CDR2: MNHEY, SVGAGI. This CDR3 has 14 residues. Trimming took 2 bases from V and 3 from J, leaving 10 bases between them. CDR3 DNA: TGTGCCAGCAGTTACAGGCAGGGATACTATGGCTACACCTTC. It encodes CASSYRQGYYGYTF.

J is TRBJ1-4 and V is TRBV21-1. TRBV21-1 is termed a pseudogene. CDR3 length: 13 amino acids. CDR3 residues: CARNHRRGEKLFF. The CDR3 DNA follows: TGTGCCAGGAACCACCGACGGGGTGAAAAACTGTTTTTT.